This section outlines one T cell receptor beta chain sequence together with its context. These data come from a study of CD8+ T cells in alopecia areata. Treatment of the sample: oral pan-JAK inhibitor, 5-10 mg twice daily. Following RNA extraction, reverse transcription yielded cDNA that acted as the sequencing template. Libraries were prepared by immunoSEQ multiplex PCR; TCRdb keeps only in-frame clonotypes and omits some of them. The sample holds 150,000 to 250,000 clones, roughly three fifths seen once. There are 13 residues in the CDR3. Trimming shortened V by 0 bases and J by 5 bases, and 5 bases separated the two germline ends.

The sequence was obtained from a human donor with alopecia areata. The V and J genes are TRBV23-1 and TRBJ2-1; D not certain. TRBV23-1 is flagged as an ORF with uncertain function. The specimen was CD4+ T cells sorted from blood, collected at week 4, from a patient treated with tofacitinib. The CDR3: CASSQSADNEQFF. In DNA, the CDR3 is TGCGCCAGCAGTCAATCCGCAGACAATGAGCAGTTCTTC.